Following are 14 T cell receptor beta chains from one sample sequenced in a study of technical replicates of blood from a few donors. Assay: immunoSEQ multiplex PCR; the TCRdb copy retains only in-frame clones and omits some. The table lists more than 65,000 clones, 90% to 95% of them singletons, with around 0.25% in the top ten. Sequenced material: T cells isolated from PBMCs. The receptor source for this set is a human donor in good health.

The CDR3 loop reads CAWSLTYEQYF. The CDR3 DNA follows: TGTGCCTGGAGTCTAACTTACGAGCAGTACTTC. The chain couples TRBV30 to TRBJ2-7; D not certain. The germline CDR1 and CDR2 sequences are GTSNPN and SVGIG (reference sequence). V was cut by 2 bases and J by 4 bases, with 6 bases left in between. The CDR3 spans 11 residues.

This clone has only a few counts. The chain employs TRBV2 and TRBJ1-1; the match to TRBD1 covers 8 bases. V trimming: 4 bases; J trimming: 5 bases; junction bases outside the gene matches: 3. The CDR3 consists of 13 residues. Germline values: CDR1 SNHLY, CDR2 FYNNEI. The CDR3 DNA is TGTGCCAGCAGTGGGGACAGGATGACTGAAGCTTTCTTT. Protein sequence: CASSGDRMTEAFF.

Only one count was recorded for this clone. This chain uses TRBV7-8 with TRBJ1-1; D is ambiguous. V was cut by 5 bases and J by 7 bases, with 17 bases left in between. CDR1 is SGHVS and CDR2 is FQNEAQ in the germline V gene. This CDR3 has 14 residues. The CDR3 region has the DNA TGTGCCAGCAGCAAAACCAGACTACTAGGTGAAGCTTTCTTT. Translating it yields CASSKTRLLGEAFF.

The rearrangement links TRBV5-1 to TRBJ2-5, with D tentatively TRBD1 (6 bases). Germline CDR1 and CDR2: SGHRS and YFSETQ. The CDR3 runs 18 residues. V lost 4 bases and J lost 4, with 26 bases in between. CDR3 in amino acids: CASSPHPTTGAWGETQYF. As DNA, the CDR3 is TGCGCCAGCAGCCCCCATCCTACGACAGGTGCCTGGGGAGAGACCCAGTACTTC.

This chain links TRBV6-6 with TRBJ1-5, with D possibly matching TRBD1 (5 bases). V dropped 0 bases and J dropped 10 bases, with 16 bases sitting between them. The V gene's germline CDR1 is MNHNY and CDR2 SVGAGI (reference sequence). There are 15 residues in the CDR3. The CDR3 protein is CASSYSIGTGSPQHF. DNA for the CDR3: TGTGCCAGCAGTTACTCGATAGGTACAGGAAGCCCCCAGCATTTT.

The chain is built from TRBV11-2 and TRBJ1-2; the match to TRBD1 covers 7 bases. This CDR3 spans 16 amino acids. Germline V lookup: CDR1 SGHAT, CDR2 FQNNGV. V lost 5 bases to trimming and J lost 4 bases; unmatched junction nucleotides: 13. CDR3 bases: TGTGCCAGCAGCGCCCTCACCCGACAGGGCGGCTATGGCTACACCTTC. Translating it yields CASSALTRQGGYGYTF.

The sample holds a few counts of this clone. The V and J genes are TRBV5-4 and TRBJ2-7; D is unresolved. V lost 4 bases to trimming and J lost 6 bases, with 14 bases between them. The CDR3 spans 13 residues. Germline CDR1 is SGHNT and CDR2 is YYREEE (reference sequence). The CDR3 DNA reads TGTGCCAGCAGCCCAACTCAGGATGCCGAGCAGTACTTC. The encoded protein is CASSPTQDAEQYF.

The V and J genes are TRBV5-6 and TRBJ1-2; 7 nucleotides line up with TRBD1. This CDR3 is built from 17 residues. Germline CDR1 is SGHDT and CDR2 is YYEEEE. Unmatched junction bases numbered 14, after V lost 0 bases and J lost 6 bases. CDR3 in DNA: TGTGCCAGCAGCTTGGTTTGGCAGGGGGAAGGGACGGATGGCTACACCTTC. Translating it yields CASSLVWQGEGTDGYTF.

As DNA, the CDR3 is TGTGCCAGCAGCGGGGGGGACTTGAATGAGCAGTTCTTC. This sequence encodes CASSGGDLNEQFF. The rearrangement joins TRBV5-4 to TRBJ2-1, with 7 nucleotides matching TRBD2. Per the germline V gene, CDR1 is SGHNT and CDR2 is YYREEE (reference sequence). The CDR3 runs 13 residues. V was pared by 4 bases and J by 7 bases, with 5 bases of the junction left unmatched.

This clone was detected once. V and J are TRBV28 and TRBJ1-1; unclear D gene. The CDR3 consists of 14 residues. Germline assignment: CDR1 MDHEN and CDR2 SYDVKM. The germline V and J ends were trimmed by 3 bases and 0 bases, with 8 bases remaining between them. The CDR3 nucleotides read TGTGCCAGCAGTTTGACAATCATGAACACTGAAGCTTTCTTT. It codes for CASSLTIMNTEAFF.

This clone is a singleton in its sample. This chain joins TRBV7-9 and TRBJ1-3, with a possible D match to TRBD1 (6 bases). V was shortened by 3 bases and J by 0 bases, with 15 bases between the two germline ends. In germline, CDR1 is SEHNR, CDR2 FQNEAQ (reference sequence). This CDR3 spans 17 amino acids. The CDR3 here is CASSFHRDTRSGNTIYF. The CDR3 nucleotides are TGTGCCAGCAGCTTTCACCGGGACACCCGCTCTGGAAACACCATATATTTT.

The chain links TRBV5-5 to TRBJ1-1; 9 bases map to TRBD1. The CDR3 loop spans 18 amino acids. The V and J ends lost 0 bases and 3 bases, in that order; junction bases with no gene match: 12. Germline CDR1 SGHKS, CDR2 YYEKEE (reference sequence). CDR3 in amino acids: CASSLVLEIYRGHTEAFF. CDR3 DNA: TGTGCCAGCAGCTTGGTCCTAGAAATCTACAGGGGGCACACTGAAGCTTTCTTT.

The chain is built from TRBV30 and TRBJ2-5, with 12 bases identical to TRBD2. There are 14 residues in the CDR3. V gave up 5 bases and J gave up 5 bases; unmatched junction bases: 6. The V gene's germline CDR1 is GTSNPN and CDR2 SVGIG (reference sequence). CDR3 bases: TGTGCCTGGGCCGCAGGGACTAGCGGGGAGACCCAGTACTTC. It yields the protein CAWAAGTSGETQYF.

The rearrangement joins TRBV2 to TRBJ2-7; TRBD2 is a possible D gene (7 bases). The germline V and J ends were trimmed by 6 bases and 0 bases, with 9 bases remaining between them. The CDR3 loop spans 13 amino acids. Germline V gives CDR1 SNHLY, CDR2 FYNNEI. The CDR3 loop is CASSGGLSYEQYF. Written as DNA, the CDR3 is TGTGCCAGCAGCGGGGGGCTCTCCTACGAGCAGTACTTC.